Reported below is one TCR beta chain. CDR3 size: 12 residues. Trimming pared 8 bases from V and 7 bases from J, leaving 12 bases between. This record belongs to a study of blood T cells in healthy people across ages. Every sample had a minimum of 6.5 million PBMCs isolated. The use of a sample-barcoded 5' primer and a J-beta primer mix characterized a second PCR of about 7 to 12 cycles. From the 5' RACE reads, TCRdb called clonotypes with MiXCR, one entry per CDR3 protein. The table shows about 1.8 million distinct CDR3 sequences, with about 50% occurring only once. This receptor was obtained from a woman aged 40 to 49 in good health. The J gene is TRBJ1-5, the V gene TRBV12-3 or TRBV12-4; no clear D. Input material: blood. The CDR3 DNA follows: TGTGCCAGCGCACGACGAGGCCAGCCCCAGCATTTT. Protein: CASARRGQPQHF.